The 30 T cell receptor beta chains in this list originate from one sample, sequenced in a study of OX40 agonist ivuxolimab in advanced cancers. Receptor libraries were prepared by the immunoSEQ multiplex PCR assay. TCRdb provides this immuneACCESS table in a form limited to in-frame rearrangements. Some clones are lacking; in checked studies, under half of them reflect an unresolved V gene, and why the rest are absent is not known. This sample holds around 50,000 clones; more than 85% were observed only once. The ten top clones hold about 28% of the sample. The specimen comprised CD4+ or CD8+ T cells sorted from blood, sampled in a trial of the OX40 agonist ivuxolimab. These receptors came from an adult with an advanced solid tumor such as melanoma, head and neck, liver or kidney cancer.

In its sample, this clone was seen once. CDR3 coding DNA: TGTGCCAGCAGTGAAGGTTACGAGCAGTACTTC. This gives the protein CASSEGYEQYF. The rearrangement links TRBV6-5 to TRBJ2-7; no clear D. Per the germline V gene, CDR1 is MNHEY and CDR2 is SVGAGI. CDR3 size: 11 residues. V lost 5 bases, J lost 4 bases, and 6 bases lay in between.

V usage is TRBV7-6 and J usage is TRBJ2-1, with TRBD2 matching 8 bases. This CDR3 has 19 residues. Unmatched junction bases numbered 15, after V lost 1 base and J lost 4 bases. Germline-derived CDR1 and CDR2 are SGHVS and FNYEAQ. Written as DNA, the CDR3 is TGTGCCAGCAGCTTAGACCCCAGTCCGAGCGGGAGTGTTTACAATGAGCAGTTCTTC. Translated: CASSLDPSPSGSVYNEQFF.

The chain recombines TRBV29-1 with TRBJ2-6; a weak D match, TRBD1 (6 bases). With 6 bases removed from V and 0 bases from J, the gap between germline ends came to 9 bases. This CDR3 contains 14 residues. In germline, CDR1 is SQVTM, CDR2 ANQGSEA. CDR3 amino acids: CSVTGISGANVLTF. The CDR3 DNA follows: TGCAGCGTAACAGGGATCTCTGGGGCCAACGTCCTGACTTTC.

The J gene is TRBJ2-7, the V gene TRBV4-1; D assignment may be TRBD1 or TRBD2 (5 bases each). Germline assignment: CDR1 MGHRA and CDR2 YSYEKL. The V and J ends lost 1 base and 0 bases respectively, with 16 bases between them. CDR3 length: 17 amino acids. The CDR3 loop reads CASSQGFWRTHSYEQYF. CDR3 sequence (DNA): TGCGCCAGCAGCCAAGGCTTTTGGAGGACACACTCCTACGAGCAGTACTTC.

This chain links TRBV27 with TRBJ2-1; unclear D gene. CDR3 length: 15 amino acids. CDR1 MNHEY and CDR2 SMNVEV come from the germline V gene (reference sequence). V lost 5 bases and J 0 bases, leaving 11 bases between the germline ends. CDR3 nucleotide sequence: TGTGCCAGCAGTCCTCTAACGAGCTCCTACAATGAGCAGTTCTTC. Its protein is CASSPLTSSYNEQFF.

This clone was seen just once. The V call is TRBV27, the J call TRBJ2-3, with D unresolved. The germline V gene encodes CDR1 MNHEY and CDR2 SMNVEV (reference sequence). The V end was cut by 4 bases, the J end by 2 bases, with 1 base between. The CDR3 runs to 11 residues. Here the CDR3 reads CASSSTDTQYF. CDR3 coding DNA: TGTGCCAGCAGTTCCACAGATACGCAGTATTTT.

The V call is TRBV10-2, the J call TRBJ2-7, with D unresolved. V gave up 3 bases and J gave up 4 bases, with 7 bases separating them. Germline CDR1 is WSHSY and CDR2 is SAAADI. The CDR3 runs 12 residues. This CDR3 is CASSDYTYEQYF. In nucleotides, the CDR3 is TGCGCCAGCAGTGACTATACTTACGAGCAGTACTTC.

The genes are TRBV7-2 and TRBJ2-4; perhaps TRBD2 as D (5 bases). Per the germline V gene, CDR1 is SGHTA and CDR2 is FQGNSA. CDR3 size: 15 residues. V lost 4 bases, J lost 0 bases, and 10 bases lay in between. Here the CDR3 DNA reads TGTGCCAGCAGCTACTCGGACTTAGCCAAAAACATTCAGTACTTC. This translates into CASSYSDLAKNIQYF.

DNA of the CDR3: TGTGCCAGCCGAGGCTCTTATTGGGGGAGTGGTACAGATACGCAGTATTTT. Translation: CASRGSYWGSGTDTQYF. The V gene is TRBV27, the J gene TRBJ2-3, with D perhaps given as TRBD1 or TRBD2 (5 bases each). V lost 8 bases, J lost 3 bases, and 24 bases lay in between. The CDR3 loop spans 17 amino acids. The germline V gene has CDR1 MNHEY and CDR2 SMNVEV (reference sequence).

The chain joins TRBV4-2 to TRBJ1-6; possible D gene TRBD1, 5 bases. CDR3 length: 13 amino acids. V was shortened by 8 bases and J by 8 bases, with 13 bases between the two germline ends. Germline assignment: CDR1 LGHNA and CDR2 YNFKEQ. CDR3 loop: CASQDSSHSPLHF. CDR3 nucleotides: TGTGCCAGCCAAGACAGCTCGCATTCACCCCTCCACTTT.

This chain links TRBV19 with TRBJ1-5; D not certain. Per the germline V gene, CDR1 is LNHDA and CDR2 is SQIVND (reference sequence). V was trimmed by 2 bases and J by 0 bases, leaving 14 bases between them. This CDR3 has 17 residues. The CDR3 DNA sequence: TGTGCCAGTAGTATAATCTCGGGTCCATATAGCAATCAGCCCCAGCATTTT. Its translation is CASSIISGPYSNQPQHF.

This chain connects TRBV2 to TRBJ2-7; 7 nucleotides agree with TRBD1. V gave up 7 bases and J gave up 2 bases; unmatched junction bases: 8. CDR1 and CDR2 (germline): SNHLY, FYNNEI. There are 14 residues in the CDR3. In DNA form, the CDR3 reads TGTGCCAGCACAGAGACAGGGAAAACCTACGAGCAGTACTTC. Amino acids: CASTETGKTYEQYF.

This clone has a count of ten or more. This rearrangement joins TRBV6-1 to TRBJ2-7, with D tentatively TRBD1 (6 bases). Germline V CDR1 and CDR2: MNHNS, SASEGT. V was trimmed by 3 bases and J by 3 bases, leaving 18 bases between them. CDR3 size: 16 residues. CDR3 loop: CASSDPQGLKDYEQYF. CDR3 sequence (DNA): TGTGCCAGCAGTGACCCCCAGGGGCTGAAGGACTACGAGCAGTACTTC.

The chain carries TRBV23-1 and TRBJ1-3; D ambiguous. TRBV23-1 is annotated as an ORF whose role is uncertain. This CDR3 spans 13 amino acids. Trimming took 6 bases from V and 8 from J, leaving 14 bases between them. As DNA, the CDR3 is TGCGCCAGCAGATGGGAACGCGCCTACACCATATATTTT. Translation: CASRWERAYTIYF.

The V and J genes are TRBV5-5 and TRBJ2-2; no reliable D call. Germline CDR1 and CDR2: SGHKS and YYEKEE (reference sequence). The CDR3 spans 13 residues. The V end was cut by 7 bases, the J end by 1 base, with 8 bases between. This CDR3 reads CASFLENTGELFF. As DNA, the CDR3 is TGTGCCAGCTTTCTGGAGAACACCGGGGAGCTGTTTTTT.

The V call is TRBV19, the J call TRBJ2-2; the D call may be TRBD1 or TRBD2 (5 bases each). The CDR3 consists of 17 residues. Germline CDR1 is LNHDA and CDR2 is SQIVND (reference sequence). V was pared by 3 bases and J by 0 bases, with 14 bases between. CDR3 sequence (DNA): TGTGCCAGTAGTATTCGAGGGGCCGGTTCGAACACCGGGGAGCTGTTTTTT. Residues: CASSIRGAGSNTGELFF.

This chain joins TRBV11-3 and TRBJ2-1; 11 nucleotides align to TRBD2. The CDR3 is 19 amino acids. V shed 6 bases and J 0 bases; nucleotides not matched to a gene: 13. Per the germline V gene, CDR1 is SGHNT and CDR2 is YENEEA. In nucleotides, the CDR3 is TGTGCCAGCAGTCCACGCCTAGCGGGAGGACCAAGCTCCTACAATGAGCAGTTCTTC. This encodes CASSPRLAGGPSSYNEQFF.

The chain uses TRBV19 and TRBJ1-5; 9 bases match TRBD1. Germline values: CDR1 LNHDA, CDR2 SQIVND (reference sequence). Trimming cost V 7 bases and J 6 bases; bases outside gene matches: 4. The CDR3 sequence is 13 residues long. The CDR3 nucleotides are TGTGCCAGTACCGGGACAGGGTTTCAGCCCCAGCATTTT. It yields the protein CASTGTGFQPQHF.

Comments on this clone: The sample has other DNA sequences that encode this CDR3 too. This chain joins TRBV5-6 and TRBJ2-1; no reliable D call. CDR1 is SGHDT and CDR2 is YYEEEE in the germline V gene. Between the trimmed V and J ends, which lost 1 base and 6 bases, there was a span of 5 bases. The CDR3 consists of 12 residues. Here the CDR3 reads CASSLWGNEQFF. As DNA, the CDR3 is TGTGCCAGCAGCTTGTGGGGCAATGAGCAGTTCTTC. Full variable domain (remainder filled in from reference TRBV5-6 and TRBJ2-1): DAGVTQSPTHLIKTRGQQVTLRCSPKSGHDTVSWYQQALGQGPQFIFQYYEEEERQRGNFPDRFSGHQFPNYSSELNVNALLLGDSALYLCASSLWGNEQFFGPGTRLTVL.

The chain recombines TRBV18 with TRBJ2-7; TRBD2 matches 7 bases. CDR3 length: 16 amino acids. V dropped 2 bases and J dropped 7; count of bases not matched to a gene: 14. Germline V gives CDR1 KGHSH, CDR2 LQKENI. The CDR3 loop is CASSPNPGTTFWEQYF. The CDR3 nucleotides are TGTGCCAGCTCACCAAATCCCGGGACTACCTTTTGGGAGCAGTACTTC.

A single count supports this clone. V is TRBV13 and J is TRBJ2-1; TRBD2 matches 9 bases. Germline values: CDR1 PRHDT, CDR2 FYEKMQ (reference sequence). The CDR3 has 15 residues. V shed 4 bases and J 9 bases; nucleotides not matched to a gene: 10. The chain's CDR3 is CASSSGRGGLGEQFF. CDR3 DNA: TGTGCCAGCAGCTCCGGGCGGGGGGGCCTTGGTGAGCAGTTCTTC.

J is TRBJ1-1 and V is TRBV27; a possible D gene is TRBD1 (5 bases). Trimming cost V 3 bases and J 0 bases, with 8 bases left between them. This CDR3 region has 14 residues. The germline V gene has CDR1 MNHEY and CDR2 SMNVEV (reference sequence). The CDR3 DNA follows: TGTGCCAGCAGTTTGGGGGGTTTGAACACTGAAGCTTTCTTT. It codes for CASSLGGLNTEAFF.

This chain uses TRBV27 with TRBJ2-1, with 10 bases identical to TRBD2. V gave up 8 bases and J gave up 4 bases; unmatched junction bases: 11. This CDR3 comprises 16 residues. CDR1 MNHEY and CDR2 SMNVEV come from the germline V gene (reference sequence). The CDR3: CASSSLAGAEYNEQFF. The DNA of the CDR3 is TGTGCCAGCTCATCCCTAGCGGGAGCGGAATACAATGAGCAGTTCTTC.

This sequence joins TRBV4-2 and TRBJ2-7; weak D call: TRBD2 (6 bases). Between the trimmed V and J ends, which lost 3 bases and 1 base, there was a span of 13 bases. CDR1 and CDR2 from the germline V gene are LGHNA and YNFKEQ. This CDR3 has 15 amino acids. As DNA, the CDR3 is TGTGCCAGCAGCCAGGAAGACGGGGGATCCTACGAGCAGTACTTC. Translation gives CASSQEDGGSYEQYF.

The chain carries TRBV30 and TRBJ1-1; D is possibly TRBD1 (6 bases). Trimming took 4 bases from V and 10 from J, leaving 19 bases between them. Germline V lookup: CDR1 GTSNPN, CDR2 SVGIG (reference sequence). The CDR3 has 13 amino acids. DNA of the CDR3: TGTGCCTGGAACGATCAGGGGCTCGACGGAGCTTTCTTT. Residues: CAWNDQGLDGAFF. Full variable domain (rest looked up from reference TRBV30 and TRBJ1-1): SQTIHQWPATLVQPVGSPLSLECTVEGTSNPNLYWYRQAAGRGLQLLFYSVGIGQISSEVPQNLSASRPQDRQFILSSKKLLLSDSGFYLCAWNDQGLDGAFFGQGTRLTVV.

J is TRBJ2-2 and V is TRBV29-1; D gene ambiguous. The germline CDR1 and CDR2 sequences are SQVTM and ANQGSEA. The CDR3 covers 12 residues. V lost 4 bases and J 2 bases, leaving 5 bases between the germline ends. The CDR3 DNA sequence: TGCAGCGTTGTTCTTAACACCGGGGAGCTGTTTTTT. This translates into CSVVLNTGELFF.

The chain has TRBV7-9 and TRBJ2-1; 8 nucleotides line up with TRBD2. Germline V gives CDR1 SEHNR, CDR2 FQNEAQ (reference sequence). After removal of 6 bases from V and 8 bases from J, the junction contained 6 bases not matched to a gene. The CDR3 is 13 amino acids. CDR3 sequence: CASRPGLEDEQFF. CDR3 coding DNA: TGTGCCAGCAGACCGGGACTAGAGGATGAGCAGTTCTTC.

The chain couples TRBV7-6 to TRBJ2-2, with 9 bases that match TRBD2. V trimming: 3 bases; J trimming: 0 bases; junction bases outside the gene matches: 5. The CDR3 loop spans 17 amino acids. Germline CDR1 and CDR2: SGHVS and FNYEAQ. The CDR3 DNA is TGTGCCAGCAGCTTGGGACTAGCCGAAACGAACACCGGGGAGCTGTTTTTT. Encoded protein: CASSLGLAETNTGELFF.

This sequence joins TRBV29-1 and TRBJ2-7, with a possible D match to TRBD1 (6 bases). The V and J ends lost 0 bases and 6 bases respectively, with 15 bases between them. CDR3 length: 14 amino acids. Germline CDR1 SQVTM, CDR2 ANQGSEA. In nucleotides, the CDR3 is TGCAGCGTTGAAGAGGGGGCACCCAAGAGCGAGCAGTACTTC. Translating gives CSVEEGAPKSEQYF.

The chain joins TRBV19 to TRBJ1-1; maybe TRBD1 (5 bases). This CDR3 contains 15 residues. Germline CDR1 and CDR2: LNHDA and SQIVND (reference sequence). The V end was cut by 5 bases, the J end by 1 base, with 14 bases between. CDR3 sequence reads: CASSASRVGNTEAFF. The CDR3 region has the DNA TGTGCCAGTAGTGCCTCCAGGGTCGGGAACACTGAAGCTTTCTTT. The full variable domain, rest sourced from reference TRBV19 and TRBJ1-1, is DGGITQSPKYLFRKEGQNVTLSCEQNLNHDAMYWYRQDPGQGLRLIYYSQIVNDFQKGDIAEGYSVSREKKESFPLTVTSAQKNPTAFYLCASSASRVGNTEAFFGQGTRLTVV.